These 3 T cell receptor beta chains originate from one sample sequenced in a study of CD8+ T cells in alopecia areata. Extracted from the samples, RNA was reverse transcribed into cDNA to serve as the sequencing template. Libraries were prepared by immunoSEQ multiplex PCR; TCRdb keeps only in-frame clonotypes and omits some of them. This sample has 110,000 to 150,000 clones, with 86% found just once. Treatment specified: oral pan-JAK inhibitor, 5-10 mg twice daily. Sequenced here: CD8+ T cells sorted from blood, sampled at week 4, from a patient treated with tofacitinib. These receptors all come from a human donor with alopecia areata.

The chain has TRBV19 and TRBJ2-4; the D gene could be TRBD1 or TRBD2 (5 bases each). From germline, CDR1 is LNHDA and CDR2 SQIVND (reference sequence). The V gene lost 10 bases and the J gene lost 6 bases, with 16 bases spanning the gap. The CDR3 length is 13 residues. CDR3 protein: CATGRDGGNIQYF. The DNA of the CDR3 is TGTGCCACTGGCCGGGACGGAGGAAACATTCAGTACTTC.

This chain links TRBV10-3 with TRBJ2-7; 8 bases map to TRBD2. J was trimmed by 5 bases and V by 3 bases; bases with no gene match: 6. Germline-derived CDR1 and CDR2 are ENHRY and SYGVKD. The CDR3 is 14 residues long. CDR3 protein: CAISDPGLADEQYF. The CDR3 DNA reads TGTGCCATCAGTGATCCCGGACTAGCCGACGAGCAGTACTTC.

The V and J genes are TRBV5-1 and TRBJ2-3, with D unclear. Trimming pared 4 bases from V and 3 bases from J, leaving 15 bases between. The CDR3 is 15 residues long. The V gene's germline CDR1 is SGHRS and CDR2 YFSETQ. The CDR3 protein is CASSGGIKVTDTQYF. CDR3 nucleotide sequence: TGCGCCAGCAGCGGTGGGATTAAGGTTACAGATACGCAGTATTTT.